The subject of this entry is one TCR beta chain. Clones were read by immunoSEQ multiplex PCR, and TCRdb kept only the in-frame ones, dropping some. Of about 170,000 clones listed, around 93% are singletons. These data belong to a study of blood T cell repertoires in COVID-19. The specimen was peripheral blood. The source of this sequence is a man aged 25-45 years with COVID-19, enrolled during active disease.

As DNA, the CDR3 is TGTGCCAGCAGCTTTTCAGGGGCCACCGGGGAGCTGTTTTTT. Protein: CASSFSGATGELFF. This chain links TRBV11-3 with TRBJ2-2; possibly TRBD1 for D (6 bases). This CDR3 spans 14 amino acids. V shed 3 bases and J shed 4 bases, with 9 bases lying between them. Germline V lookup: CDR1 SGHNT, CDR2 YENEEA.